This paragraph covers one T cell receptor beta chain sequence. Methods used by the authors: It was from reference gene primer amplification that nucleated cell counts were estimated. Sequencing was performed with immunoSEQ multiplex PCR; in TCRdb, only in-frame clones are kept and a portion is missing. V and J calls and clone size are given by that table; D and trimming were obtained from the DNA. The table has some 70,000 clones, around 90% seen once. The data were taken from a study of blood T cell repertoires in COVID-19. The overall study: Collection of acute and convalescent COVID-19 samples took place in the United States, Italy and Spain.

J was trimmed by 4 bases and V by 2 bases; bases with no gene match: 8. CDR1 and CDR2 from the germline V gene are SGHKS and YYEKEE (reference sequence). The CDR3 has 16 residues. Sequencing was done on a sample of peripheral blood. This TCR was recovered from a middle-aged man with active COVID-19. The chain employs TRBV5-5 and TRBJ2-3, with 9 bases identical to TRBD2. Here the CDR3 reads CASSLAGGLAPDTQYF. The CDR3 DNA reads TGTGCCAGCAGCTTAGCAGGGGGACTAGCACCAGATACGCAGTATTTT.